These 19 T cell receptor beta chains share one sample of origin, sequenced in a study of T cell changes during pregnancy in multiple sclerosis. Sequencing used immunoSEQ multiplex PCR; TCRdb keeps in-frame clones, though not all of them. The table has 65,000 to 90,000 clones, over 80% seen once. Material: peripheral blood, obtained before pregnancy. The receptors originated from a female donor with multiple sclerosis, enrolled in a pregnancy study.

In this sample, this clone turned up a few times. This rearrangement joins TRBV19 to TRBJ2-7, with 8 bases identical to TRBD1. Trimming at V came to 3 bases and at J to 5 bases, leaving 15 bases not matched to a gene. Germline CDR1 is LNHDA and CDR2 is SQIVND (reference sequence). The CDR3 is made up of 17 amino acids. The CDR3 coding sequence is TGTGCCAGTAGTATCTCGTCTCAGGGGGCGAAATCCCACGAGCAGTACTTC. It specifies CASSISSQGAKSHEQYF. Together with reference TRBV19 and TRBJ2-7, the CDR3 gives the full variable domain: DGGITQSPKYLFRKEGQNVTLSCEQNLNHDAMYWYRQDPGQGLRLIYYSQIVNDFQKGDIAEGYSVSREKKESFPLTVTSAQKNPTAFYLCASSISSQGAKSHEQYFGPGTRLTVT.

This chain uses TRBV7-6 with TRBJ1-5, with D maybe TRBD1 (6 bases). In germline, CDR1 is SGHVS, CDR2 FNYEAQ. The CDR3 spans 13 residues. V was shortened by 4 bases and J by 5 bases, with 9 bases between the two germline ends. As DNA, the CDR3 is TGTGCCAGCAGCTCCAACAGGGATCAGCCCCAGCATTTT. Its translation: CASSSNRDQPQHF. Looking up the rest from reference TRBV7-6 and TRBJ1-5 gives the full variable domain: GAGVSQSPRYKVTKRGQDVALRCDPISGHVSLYWYRQALGQGPEFLTYFNYEAQQDKSGLPNDRFSAERPEGSISTLTIQRTEQRDSAMYRCASSSNRDQPQHFGDGTRLSIL.

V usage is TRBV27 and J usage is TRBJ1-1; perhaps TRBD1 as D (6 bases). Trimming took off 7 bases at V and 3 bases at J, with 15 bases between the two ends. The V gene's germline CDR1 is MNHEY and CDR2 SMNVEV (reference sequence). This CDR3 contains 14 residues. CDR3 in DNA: TGTGCCAGCACTTCCAGGTCAGGGGACACTGAAGCTTTCTTT. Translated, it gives CASTSRSGDTEAFF.

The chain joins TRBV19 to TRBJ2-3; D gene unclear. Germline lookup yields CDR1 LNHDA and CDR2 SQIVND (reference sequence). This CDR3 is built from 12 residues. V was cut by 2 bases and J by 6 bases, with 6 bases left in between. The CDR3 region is CASSISQDTQYF. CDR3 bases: TGTGCCAGTAGTATATCTCAGGATACGCAGTATTTT. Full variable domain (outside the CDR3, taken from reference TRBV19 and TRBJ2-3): DGGITQSPKYLFRKEGQNVTLSCEQNLNHDAMYWYRQDPGQGLRLIYYSQIVNDFQKGDIAEGYSVSREKKESFPLTVTSAQKNPTAFYLCASSISQDTQYFGPGTRLTVL.

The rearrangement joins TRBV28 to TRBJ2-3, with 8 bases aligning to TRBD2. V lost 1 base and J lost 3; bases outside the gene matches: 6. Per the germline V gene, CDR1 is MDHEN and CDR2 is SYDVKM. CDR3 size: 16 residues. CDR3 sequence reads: CASSLSSGRGTDTQYF. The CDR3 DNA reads TGTGCCAGCAGTTTATCGAGCGGGAGAGGGACAGATACGCAGTATTTT.

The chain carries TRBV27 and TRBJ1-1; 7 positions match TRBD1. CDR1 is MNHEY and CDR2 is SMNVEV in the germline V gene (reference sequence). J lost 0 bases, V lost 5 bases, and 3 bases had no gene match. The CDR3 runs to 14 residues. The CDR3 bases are TGTGCCAGCAGTCCAGGGGGAGTGAACACTGAAGCTTTCTTT. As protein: CASSPGGVNTEAFF.

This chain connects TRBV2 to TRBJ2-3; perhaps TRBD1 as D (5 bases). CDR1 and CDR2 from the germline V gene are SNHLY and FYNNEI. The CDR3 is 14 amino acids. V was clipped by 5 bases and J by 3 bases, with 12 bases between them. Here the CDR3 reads CASSRLQETDTQYF. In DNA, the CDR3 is TGTGCCAGCAGTAGGCTACAGGAGACAGATACGCAGTATTTT.

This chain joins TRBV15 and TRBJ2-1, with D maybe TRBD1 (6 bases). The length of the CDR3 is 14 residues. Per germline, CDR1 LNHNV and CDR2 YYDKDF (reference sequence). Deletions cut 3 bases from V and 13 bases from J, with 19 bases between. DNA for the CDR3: TGTGCCACCAGCAGTCCTGTACAGGGTTGGGCCCAGTTCTTC. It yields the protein CATSSPVQGWAQFF.

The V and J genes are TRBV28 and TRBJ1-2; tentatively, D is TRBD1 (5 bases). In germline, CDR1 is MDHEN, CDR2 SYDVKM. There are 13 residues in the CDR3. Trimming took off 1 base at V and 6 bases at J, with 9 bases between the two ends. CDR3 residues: CASSLYPGNGYTF. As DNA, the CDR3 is TGTGCCAGCAGTTTATACCCAGGGAATGGCTACACCTTC.

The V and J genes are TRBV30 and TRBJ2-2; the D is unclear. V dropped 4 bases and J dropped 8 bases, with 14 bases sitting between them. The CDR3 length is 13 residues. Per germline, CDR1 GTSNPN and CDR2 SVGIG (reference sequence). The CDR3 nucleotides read TGTGCCTGGACGGAGAGCCGACCGGGGGAGCTGTTTTTT. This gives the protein CAWTESRPGELFF.

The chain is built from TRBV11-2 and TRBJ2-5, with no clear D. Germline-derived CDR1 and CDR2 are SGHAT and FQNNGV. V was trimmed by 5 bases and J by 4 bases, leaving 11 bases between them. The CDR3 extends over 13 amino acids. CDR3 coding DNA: TGTGCCAGCAGCCCCCGACTGGTAGAGACCCAGTACTTC. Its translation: CASSPRLVETQYF.

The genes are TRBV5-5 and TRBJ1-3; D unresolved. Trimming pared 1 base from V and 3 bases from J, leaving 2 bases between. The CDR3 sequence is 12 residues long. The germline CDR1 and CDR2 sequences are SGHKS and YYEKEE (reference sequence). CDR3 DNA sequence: TGTGCCAGCAGCTTGTATGGAAACACCATATATTTT. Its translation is CASSLYGNTIYF.

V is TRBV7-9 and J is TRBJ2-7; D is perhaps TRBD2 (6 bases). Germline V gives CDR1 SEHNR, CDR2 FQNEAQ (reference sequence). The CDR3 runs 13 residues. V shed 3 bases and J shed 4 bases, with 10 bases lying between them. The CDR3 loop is CASSLLAGYEQYF. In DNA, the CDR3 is TGTGCCAGCAGCTTGCTTGCGGGGTACGAGCAGTACTTC. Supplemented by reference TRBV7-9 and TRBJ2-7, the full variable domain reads DTGVSQNPRHKITKRGQNVTFRCDPISEHNRLYWYRQTLGQGPEFLTYFQNEAQLEKSRLLSDRFSAERPKGSFSTLEIQRTEQGDSAMYLCASSLLAGYEQYFGPGTRLTVT.

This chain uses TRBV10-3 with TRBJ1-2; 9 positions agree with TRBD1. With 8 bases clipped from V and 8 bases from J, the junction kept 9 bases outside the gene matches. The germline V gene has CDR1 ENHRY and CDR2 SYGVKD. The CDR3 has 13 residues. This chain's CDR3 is CAILRGQGEGYTF. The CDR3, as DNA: TGTGCCATCCTGAGGGGACAGGGAGAGGGCTACACCTTC.

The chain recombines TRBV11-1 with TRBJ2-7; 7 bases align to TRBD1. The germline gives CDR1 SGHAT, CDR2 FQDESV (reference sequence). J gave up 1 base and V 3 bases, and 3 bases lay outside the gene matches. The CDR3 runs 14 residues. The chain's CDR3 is CASSLGQSSYEQYF. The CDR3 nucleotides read TGTGCCAGCAGCTTGGGACAGTCGTCCTACGAGCAGTACTTC.

This chain's CDR3 is CASSPRTSGRDPYF. CDR3 DNA: TGTGCCAGCAGTCCCCGGACTAGCGGGAGGGATCCTTACTTC. V and J are TRBV27 and TRBJ2-5; 15 bases agree with TRBD2. The CDR3 loop spans 14 amino acids. V shed 5 bases, J shed 14 bases, and the junction held 9 bases outside the gene matches. Germline loops: CDR1 MNHEY, CDR2 SMNVEV (reference sequence).

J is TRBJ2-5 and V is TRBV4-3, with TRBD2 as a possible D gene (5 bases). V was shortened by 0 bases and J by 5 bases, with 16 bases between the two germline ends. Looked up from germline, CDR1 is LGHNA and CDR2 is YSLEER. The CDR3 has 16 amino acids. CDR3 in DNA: TGCGCCAGCAGCCAAGAGATCGCTAGCTGGAGGGAGACCCAGTACTTC. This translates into CASSQEIASWRETQYF.

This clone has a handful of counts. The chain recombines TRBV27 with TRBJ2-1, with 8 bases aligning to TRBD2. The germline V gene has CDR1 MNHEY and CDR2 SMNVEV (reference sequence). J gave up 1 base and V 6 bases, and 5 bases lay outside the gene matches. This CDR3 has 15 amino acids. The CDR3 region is CASRVSGRSYNEQFF. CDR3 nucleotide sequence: TGTGCCAGCAGGGTGAGCGGGAGATCCTACAATGAGCAGTTCTTC.

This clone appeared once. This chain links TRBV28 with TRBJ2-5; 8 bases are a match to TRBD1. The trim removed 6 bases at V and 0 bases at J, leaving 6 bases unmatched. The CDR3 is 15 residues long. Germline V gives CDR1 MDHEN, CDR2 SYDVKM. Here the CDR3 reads CASSHGQGYQETQYF. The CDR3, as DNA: TGTGCCAGCAGCCACGGACAGGGTTACCAAGAGACCCAGTACTTC.